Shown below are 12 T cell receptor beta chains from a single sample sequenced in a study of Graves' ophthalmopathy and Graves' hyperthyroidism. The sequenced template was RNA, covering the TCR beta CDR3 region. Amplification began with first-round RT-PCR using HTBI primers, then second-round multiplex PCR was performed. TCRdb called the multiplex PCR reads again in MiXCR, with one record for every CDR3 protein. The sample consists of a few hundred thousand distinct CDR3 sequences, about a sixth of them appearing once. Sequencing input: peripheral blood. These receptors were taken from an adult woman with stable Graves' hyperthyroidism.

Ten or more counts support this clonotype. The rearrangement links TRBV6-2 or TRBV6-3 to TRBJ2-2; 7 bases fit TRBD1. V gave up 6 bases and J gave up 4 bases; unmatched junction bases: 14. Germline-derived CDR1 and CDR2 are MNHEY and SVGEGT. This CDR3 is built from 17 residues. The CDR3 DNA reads TGTGCCAGCAGCCCCGCCGTACACAGGGGATTCACCGGGGAGCTGTTTTTT. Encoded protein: CASSPAVHRGFTGELFF.

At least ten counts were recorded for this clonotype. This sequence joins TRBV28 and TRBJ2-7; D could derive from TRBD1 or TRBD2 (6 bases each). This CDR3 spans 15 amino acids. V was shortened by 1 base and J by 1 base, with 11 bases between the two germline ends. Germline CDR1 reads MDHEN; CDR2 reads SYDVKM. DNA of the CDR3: TGTGCCAGCAGTTTATACAGGGAGGTTTCCTACGAGCAGTACTTC. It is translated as CASSLYREVSYEQYF.

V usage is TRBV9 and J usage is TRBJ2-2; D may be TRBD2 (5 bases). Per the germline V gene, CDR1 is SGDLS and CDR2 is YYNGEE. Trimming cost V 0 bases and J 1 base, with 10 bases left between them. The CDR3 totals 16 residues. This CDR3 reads CASSVGAGLNTGELFF. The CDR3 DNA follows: TGTGCCAGCAGCGTAGGTGCGGGCTTGAACACCGGGGAGCTGTTTTTT.

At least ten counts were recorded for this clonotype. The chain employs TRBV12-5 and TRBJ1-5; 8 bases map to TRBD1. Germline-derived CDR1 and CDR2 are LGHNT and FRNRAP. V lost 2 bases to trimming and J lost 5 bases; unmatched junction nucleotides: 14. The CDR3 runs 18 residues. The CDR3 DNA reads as TGTGCTAGTGGTTTGAACAGGGGGGGGTTGTCTGGGGATCAGCCCCAGCATTTT. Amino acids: CASGLNRGGLSGDQPQHF.

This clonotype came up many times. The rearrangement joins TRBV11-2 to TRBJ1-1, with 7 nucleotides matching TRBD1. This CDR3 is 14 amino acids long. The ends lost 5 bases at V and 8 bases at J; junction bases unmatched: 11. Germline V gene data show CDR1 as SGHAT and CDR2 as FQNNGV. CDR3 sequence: CASSPRQGRAEAFF. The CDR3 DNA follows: TGTGCCAGCAGCCCCAGACAGGGACGCGCCGAAGCTTTCTTT.

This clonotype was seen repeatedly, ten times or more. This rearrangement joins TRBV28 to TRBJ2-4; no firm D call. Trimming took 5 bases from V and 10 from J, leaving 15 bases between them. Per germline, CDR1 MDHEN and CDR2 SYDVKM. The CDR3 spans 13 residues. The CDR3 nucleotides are TGTGCCAGCAGTCGCCCCTCAGCATATATTCAGTACTTC. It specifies CASSRPSAYIQYF.

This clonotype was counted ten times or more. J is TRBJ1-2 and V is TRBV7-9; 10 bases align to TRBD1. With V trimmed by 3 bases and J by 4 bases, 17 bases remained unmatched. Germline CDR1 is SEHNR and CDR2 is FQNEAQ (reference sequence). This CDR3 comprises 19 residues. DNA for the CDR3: TGTGCCAGCAGCTTTGGTTTTGGGACAGGGGCTTCCCGCGGCTATGGCTACACCTTC. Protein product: CASSFGFGTGASRGYGYTF.

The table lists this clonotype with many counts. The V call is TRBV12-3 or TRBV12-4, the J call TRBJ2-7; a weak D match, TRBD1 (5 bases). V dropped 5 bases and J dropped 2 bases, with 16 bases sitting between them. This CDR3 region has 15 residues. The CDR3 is CASSAQDSTTYEQYF. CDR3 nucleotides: TGTGCCAGCAGTGCTCAAGACAGCACCACCTACGAGCAGTACTTC.

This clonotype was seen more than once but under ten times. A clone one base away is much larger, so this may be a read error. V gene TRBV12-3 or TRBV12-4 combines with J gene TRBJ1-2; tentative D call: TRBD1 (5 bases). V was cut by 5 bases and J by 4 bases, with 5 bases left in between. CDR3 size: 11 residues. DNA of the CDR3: TGTGCCAGCAGTACAGGCTATGGCTACACCTTC. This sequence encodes CASSTGYGYTF.

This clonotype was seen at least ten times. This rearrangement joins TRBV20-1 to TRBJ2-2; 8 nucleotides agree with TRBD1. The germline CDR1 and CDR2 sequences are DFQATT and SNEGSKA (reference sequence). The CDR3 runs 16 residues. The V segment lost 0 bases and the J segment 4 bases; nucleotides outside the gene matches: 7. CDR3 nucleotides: TGCAGTGCTAGAGACGGTCGGACAGGGTCCACCGGGGAGCTGTTTTTT. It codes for CSARDGRTGSTGELFF.

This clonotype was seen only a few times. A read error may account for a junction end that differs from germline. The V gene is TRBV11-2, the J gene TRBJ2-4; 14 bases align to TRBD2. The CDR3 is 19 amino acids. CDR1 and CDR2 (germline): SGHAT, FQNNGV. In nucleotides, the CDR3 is TGTGCCAGCAGCTCGGGACTAGCGGGAGTCGGGGGGGGCAAAAACATTAAGTACTTC. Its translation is CASSSGLAGVGGGKNIKYF.

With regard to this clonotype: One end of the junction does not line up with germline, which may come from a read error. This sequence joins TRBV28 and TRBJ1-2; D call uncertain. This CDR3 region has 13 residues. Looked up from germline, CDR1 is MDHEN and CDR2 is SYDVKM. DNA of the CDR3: TGTGCCAGCAGTTTGATAGGGCGCTATGGTTACACCTTC. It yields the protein CASSLIGRYGYTF.